This T cell receptor beta chain derives from a study of human T cells and chemical hapten exposure (dated by TCRdb to about 2021). The study in broad terms: For sensitization, 2% DPC in acetone was applied to a roughly 2 cm by roughly 2 cm area of upper inner arm skin. The mostly female patient cohort included alopecia areata with under or over 50% scalp involvement, alopecia totalis and alopecia universalis. The study tracked peripheral blood TCR repertoire changes in vivo during primary and secondary sensitization to the hapten diphenylcyclopropenone (DPC) in alopecia patients. Throughout the approximately 25-week study period, patients were also given weekly therapeutic DPC doses on the scalp. Blood was sampled from patients pre-sensitization (week 0) and at 2, 6 and about 24 weeks after DPC sensitization. Libraries were pooled for sequencing, and variation in per-sample TCR yields was attributed mainly to small differences in library volumes within the pool. Blood for TCR sequencing was provided by twenty-nine alopecia patients at one to four time points (pre-sensitization, 2, 6 and 24 weeks). Patch testing on the upper back used Finn chambers containing 0.01% DPC, with scoring done after 6 days according to International Contact Dermatitis Research Group standards. General findings and caveats noted by the study authors: All patients had alopecia, a presumed autoimmune disease, so their immune response might differ from that of healthy individuals. DPC sensitization did not change how many TCRs were above 1 in 1000 frequency, and no evidence was found of alterations in global repertoire structure. Expanded TCRs formed significantly more large CDR3 similarity clusters than pre-sensitization or healthy control sets, consistent with antigen-driven responses. After repeated subsampling, changes were observed in the strength of the expansion versus patch-test correlation and in the threshold at which the correlation became significant. Patch test score was positively correlated with the number of PT1 expanded TCRs, with significance at thresholds 8, 16 and 32 but not at 4.

From its cysteine to its phenylalanine, the CDR3 spans 14 amino acids. The only DNA kept is the CDR3, 42 bases in frame from the first base. The CDR1 and CDR2 encoded by the germline V gene are MDHEN and SYDVKM. Trimming takes 5 bases off V and 5 bases off J; junction bases not matched to a gene: 7. Comments on this clonotype: No antigen is known for it. The record has no base qualities; no much larger clone is one base away.

The time point tag for this specimen amounts to: pre-sensitization, week 0. In light of the paper, this sample's treatment or condition label describes: therapeutic diphenylcyclopropenone sensitization with weekly scalp DPC. At every patch-test visit, the blood draw took place before the patch test was put on. Patients were considered eligible if aged 18 to 70, diagnosed with alopecia and deemed suitable for DPC therapy, and patients were excluded if pregnant. Total RNA was isolated from unfractionated whole blood collected in Tempus Blood RNA tubes. Receptors were amplified or captured by RACE. This sample was sequenced with a NextSeq 500. During library preparation, unique molecular identifiers were attached to individual cDNA molecules so that TCRs could be counted in a quantitative, reproducible way. Both TCR alpha and TCR beta chains were sequenced from each blood RNA sample. The paper's data handling went like this. Samples had a median of approximately 96,000 TCRs, with a range from about 23,224 to 750,000. V, J and CDR3 annotation of the TCR reads was performed with the Decombinator software suite. Every sample was subsampled to the same number of TCRs (28,000) for the PS versus PT1 abundance plots. TCRs were defined as expanded if absent before sensitization and observed at least eight times at the 2-week time point. TCRdb handled the public reads itself, with Q25 trimming in fastp and clone calling in MiXCR, and kept productive beta chains. Under each unique CDR3 protein, matching rows form one entry showing the most common genes and DNA. TCRdb's processing, not the authors', yielded these V and J calls. The sample table shows roughly 380,000 distinct CDR3 sequences, and less than 6.5% are seen once. The top ten clones comprise 2% to 3% of the sample.

Sequenced here: whole blood, sampled in connection with sensitization to the hapten diphenylcyclopropenone (DPC). The receptor chain draws on TRBV28 and TRBJ2-7; 9 of the junction bases match TRBD2. The source is a woman between 50 and 59 years old with alopecia areata. Some clones in this sample may be carry-over from other donors' samples. The CDR3 corresponds to CASSLRREGDEQYF. The bases are TGTGCCAGCAGTCTACGGCGGGAGGGGGACGAGCAGTACTTC.